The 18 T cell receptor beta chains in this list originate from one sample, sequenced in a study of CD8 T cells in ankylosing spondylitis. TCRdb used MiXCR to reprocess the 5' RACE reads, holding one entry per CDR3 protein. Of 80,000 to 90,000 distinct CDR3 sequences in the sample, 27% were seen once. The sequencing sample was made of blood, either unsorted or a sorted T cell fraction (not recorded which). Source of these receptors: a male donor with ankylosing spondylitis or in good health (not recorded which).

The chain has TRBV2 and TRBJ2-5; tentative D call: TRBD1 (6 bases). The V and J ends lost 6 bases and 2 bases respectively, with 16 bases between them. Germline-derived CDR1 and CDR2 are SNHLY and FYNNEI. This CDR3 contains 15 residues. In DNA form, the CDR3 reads TGTGCCAGCAGGCGAACAGGGTTAGCTCAAGAGACCCAGTACTTC. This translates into CASRRTGLAQETQYF.

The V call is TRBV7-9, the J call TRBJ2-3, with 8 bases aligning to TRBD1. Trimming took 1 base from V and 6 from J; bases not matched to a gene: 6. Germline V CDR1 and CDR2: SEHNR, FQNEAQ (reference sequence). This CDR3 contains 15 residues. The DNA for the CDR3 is TGTGCCAGCAGCTTAGGGACAGGGAATTCGGATACGCAGTATTTT. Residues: CASSLGTGNSDTQYF.

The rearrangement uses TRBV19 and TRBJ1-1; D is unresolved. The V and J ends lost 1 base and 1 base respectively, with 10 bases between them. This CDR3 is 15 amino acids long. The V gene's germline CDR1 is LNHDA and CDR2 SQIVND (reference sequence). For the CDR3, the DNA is TGTGCCAGTAGTATAGGGGGAAGGAAGAACACTGAAGCTTTCTTT. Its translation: CASSIGGRKNTEAFF.

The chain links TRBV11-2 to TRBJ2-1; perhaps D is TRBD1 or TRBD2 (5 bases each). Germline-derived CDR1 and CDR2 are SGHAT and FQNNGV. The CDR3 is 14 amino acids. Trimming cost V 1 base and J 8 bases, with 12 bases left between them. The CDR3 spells CASSLVGEWDEQFF. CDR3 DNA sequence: TGTGCCAGCAGCTTAGTGGGGGAATGGGATGAGCAGTTCTTC.

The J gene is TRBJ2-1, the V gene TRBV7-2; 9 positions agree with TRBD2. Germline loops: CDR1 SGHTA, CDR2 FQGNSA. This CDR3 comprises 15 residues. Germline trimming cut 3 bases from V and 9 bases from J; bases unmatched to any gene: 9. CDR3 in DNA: TGTGCCAGCAGCTTGTTAGCGGGAGTTTCTTCTGAGCAGTTCTTC. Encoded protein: CASSLLAGVSSEQFF.

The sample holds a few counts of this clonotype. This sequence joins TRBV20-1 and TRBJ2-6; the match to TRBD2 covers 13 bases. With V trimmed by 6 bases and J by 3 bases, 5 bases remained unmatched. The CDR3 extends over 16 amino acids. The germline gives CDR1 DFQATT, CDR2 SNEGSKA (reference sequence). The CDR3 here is CSAAGLAGYGANVLTF. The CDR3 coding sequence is TGCAGTGCCGCGGGACTAGCGGGATATGGGGCCAACGTCCTGACTTTC.

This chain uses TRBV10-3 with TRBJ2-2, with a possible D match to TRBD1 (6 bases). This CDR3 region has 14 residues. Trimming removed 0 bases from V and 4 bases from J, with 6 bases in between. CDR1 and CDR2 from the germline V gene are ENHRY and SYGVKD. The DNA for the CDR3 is TGTGCCATCAGTGAGTCAGGGGGCACCGGGGAGCTGTTTTTT. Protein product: CAISESGGTGELFF.

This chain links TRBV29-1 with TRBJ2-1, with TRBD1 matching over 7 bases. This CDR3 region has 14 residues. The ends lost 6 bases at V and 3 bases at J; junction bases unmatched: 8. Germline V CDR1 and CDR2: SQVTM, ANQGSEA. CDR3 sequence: CSVETGQNYNEQFF. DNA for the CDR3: TGCAGCGTCGAGACGGGACAGAACTACAATGAGCAGTTCTTC.

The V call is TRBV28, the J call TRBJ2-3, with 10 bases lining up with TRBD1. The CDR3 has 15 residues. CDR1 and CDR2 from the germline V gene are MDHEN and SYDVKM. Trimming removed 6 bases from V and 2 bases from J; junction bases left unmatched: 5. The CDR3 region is CASSWTGGPTDTQYF. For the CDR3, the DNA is TGTGCCAGCAGCTGGACAGGGGGACCCACAGATACGCAGTATTTT.

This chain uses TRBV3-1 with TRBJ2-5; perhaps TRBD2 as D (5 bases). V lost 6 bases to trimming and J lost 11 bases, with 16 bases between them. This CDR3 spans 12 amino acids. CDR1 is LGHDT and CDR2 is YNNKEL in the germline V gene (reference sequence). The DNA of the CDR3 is TGTGCCAGCAGTCAGCAGTCAGCGGCGCAGTACTTC. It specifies CASSQQSAAQYF.

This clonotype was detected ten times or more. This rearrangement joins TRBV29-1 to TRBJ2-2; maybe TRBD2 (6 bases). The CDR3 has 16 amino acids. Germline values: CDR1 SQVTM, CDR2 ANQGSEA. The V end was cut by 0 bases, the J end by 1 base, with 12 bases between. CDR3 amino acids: CSVEDLGGQNTGELFF. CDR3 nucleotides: TGCAGCGTTGAAGATCTGGGGGGTCAGAACACCGGGGAGCTGTTTTTT.

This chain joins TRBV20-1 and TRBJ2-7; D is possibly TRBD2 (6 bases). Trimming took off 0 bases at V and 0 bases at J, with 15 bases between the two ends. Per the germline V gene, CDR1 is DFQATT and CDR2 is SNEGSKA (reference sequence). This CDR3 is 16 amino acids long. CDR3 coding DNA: TGCAGTGCTAGAGATCTGGGGGGTCCTAGCTCCTACGAGCAGTACTTC. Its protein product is CSARDLGGPSSYEQYF.

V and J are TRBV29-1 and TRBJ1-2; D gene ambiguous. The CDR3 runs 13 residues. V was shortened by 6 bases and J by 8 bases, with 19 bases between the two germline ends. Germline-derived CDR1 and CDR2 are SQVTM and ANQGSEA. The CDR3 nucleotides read TGCAGCGTCGACTTCGCGGGCCCTAGGGGCTACACCTTC. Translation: CSVDFAGPRGYTF. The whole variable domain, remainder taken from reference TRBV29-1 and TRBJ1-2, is SAVISQKPSRDICQRGTSLTIQCQVDSQVTMMFWYRQQPGQSLTLIATANQGSEATYESGFVIDKFPISRPNLTFSTLTVSNMSPEDSSIYLCSVDFAGPRGYTFGSGTRLTVV.

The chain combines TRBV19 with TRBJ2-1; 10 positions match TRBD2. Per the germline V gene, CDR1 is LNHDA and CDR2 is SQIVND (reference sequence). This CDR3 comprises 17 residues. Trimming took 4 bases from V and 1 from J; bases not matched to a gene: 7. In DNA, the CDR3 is TGTGCCAGTAGTAGGGCTAGCGGGAGAGGTTCCTACAATGAGCAGTTCTTC. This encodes CASSRASGRGSYNEQFF.

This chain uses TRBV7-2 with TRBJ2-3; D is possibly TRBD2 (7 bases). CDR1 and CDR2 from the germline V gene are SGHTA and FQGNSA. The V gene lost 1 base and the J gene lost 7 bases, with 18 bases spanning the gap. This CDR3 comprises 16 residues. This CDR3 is CASSLGGGPGPNTQYF. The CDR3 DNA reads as TGTGCCAGCAGCTTAGGCGGGGGCCCAGGTCCGAATACGCAGTATTTT.

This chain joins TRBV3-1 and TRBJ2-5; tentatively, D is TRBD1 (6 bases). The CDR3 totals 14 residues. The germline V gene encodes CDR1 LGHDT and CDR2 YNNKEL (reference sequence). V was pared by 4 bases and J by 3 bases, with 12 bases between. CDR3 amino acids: CASSPGTNKETQYF. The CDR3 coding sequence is TGTGCCAGCAGCCCCGGGACAAATAAAGAGACCCAGTACTTC.

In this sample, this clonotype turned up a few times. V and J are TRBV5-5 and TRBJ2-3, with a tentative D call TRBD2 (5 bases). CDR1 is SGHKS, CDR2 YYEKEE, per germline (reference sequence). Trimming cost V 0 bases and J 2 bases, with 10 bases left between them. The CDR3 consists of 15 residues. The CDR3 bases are TGTGCCAGCAGCTTGGGAGAGGGTCTCACAGATACGCAGTATTTT. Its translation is CASSLGEGLTDTQYF.

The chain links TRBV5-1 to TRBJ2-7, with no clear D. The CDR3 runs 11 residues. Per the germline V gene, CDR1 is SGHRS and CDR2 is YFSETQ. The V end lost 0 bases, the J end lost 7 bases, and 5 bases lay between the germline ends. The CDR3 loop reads CASSLAGEQYF. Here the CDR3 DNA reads TGCGCCAGCAGCTTGGCTGGGGAGCAGTACTTC.